The sequence of this T cell receptor beta chain was determined in a study of blood T cell repertoires in COVID-19. Study-wide context: T cells, B-cell-depleted T cells, or PBMCs provided the cDNA or gDNA that served as material.

Original handling: Reference gene primer amplification gave nucleated cell count estimates. TCRdb's table, derived via immunoSEQ multiplex PCR, lists solely in-frame clones and lacks some. V, J and clone size were drawn from that table, and D and trimming were deduced from the DNA. There are 250,000 to 350,000 clones in the sample; about 88% occur only once, and roughly 1.5% lies in the top ten. The CDR3 has 14 amino acids. V was clipped by 3 bases and J by 4 bases, with 7 bases between them. Germline CDR1 is SGHVS and CDR2 is FQNEAQ. This clonotype originated in a human donor with COVID-19, enrolled during active disease. The donor label of this sample is uncertain. The chain joins TRBV7-8 to TRBJ1-6; a possible D gene is TRBD1 (6 bases). Sequences were obtained from peripheral blood. CDR3 sequence (DNA): TGTGCCAGCAGCTTTACAGGGTATAATTCACCCCTCCACTTT. Its translation is CASSFTGYNSPLHF.